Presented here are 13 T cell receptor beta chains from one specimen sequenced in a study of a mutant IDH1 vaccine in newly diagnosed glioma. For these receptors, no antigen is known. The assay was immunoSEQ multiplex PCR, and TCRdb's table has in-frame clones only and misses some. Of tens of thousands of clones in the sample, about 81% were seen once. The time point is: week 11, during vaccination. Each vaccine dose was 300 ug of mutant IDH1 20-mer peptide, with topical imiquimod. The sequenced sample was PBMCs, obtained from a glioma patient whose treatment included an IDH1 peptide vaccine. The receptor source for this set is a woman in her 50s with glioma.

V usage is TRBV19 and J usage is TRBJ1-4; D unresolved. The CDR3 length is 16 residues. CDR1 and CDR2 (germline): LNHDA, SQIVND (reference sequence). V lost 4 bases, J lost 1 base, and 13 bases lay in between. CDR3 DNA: TGTGCCAGTAGTACCTTCTCCGGCCAAACTAATGAAAAACTGTTTTTT. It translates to CASSTFSGQTNEKLFF.

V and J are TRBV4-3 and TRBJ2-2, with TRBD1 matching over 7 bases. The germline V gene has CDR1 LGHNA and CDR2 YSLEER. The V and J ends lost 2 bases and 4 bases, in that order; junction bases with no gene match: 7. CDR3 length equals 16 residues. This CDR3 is CASSQMTGKGTGELFF. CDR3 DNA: TGCGCCAGCAGCCAAATGACAGGGAAGGGCACCGGGGAGCTGTTTTTT.

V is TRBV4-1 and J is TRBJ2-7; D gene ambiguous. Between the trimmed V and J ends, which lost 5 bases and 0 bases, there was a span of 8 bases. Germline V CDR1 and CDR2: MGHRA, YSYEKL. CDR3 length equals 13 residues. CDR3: CASSADTSYEQYF. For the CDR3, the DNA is TGCGCCAGCAGCGCAGACACCTCCTACGAGCAGTACTTC.

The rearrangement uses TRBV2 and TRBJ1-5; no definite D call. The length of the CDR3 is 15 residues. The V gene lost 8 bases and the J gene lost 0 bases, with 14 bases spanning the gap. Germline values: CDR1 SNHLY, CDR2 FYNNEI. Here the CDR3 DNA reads TGTGCCAGCTGTTCTGAGAGGGATAGCAATCAGCCCCAGCATTTT. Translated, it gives CASCSERDSNQPQHF. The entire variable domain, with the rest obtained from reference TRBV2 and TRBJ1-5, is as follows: EPEVTQTPSHQVTQMGQEVILRCVPISNHLYFYWYRQILGQKVEFLVSFYNNEISEKSEIFDDQFSVERPDGSNFTLKIRSTKLEDSAMYFCASCSERDSNQPQHFGDGTRLSIL.

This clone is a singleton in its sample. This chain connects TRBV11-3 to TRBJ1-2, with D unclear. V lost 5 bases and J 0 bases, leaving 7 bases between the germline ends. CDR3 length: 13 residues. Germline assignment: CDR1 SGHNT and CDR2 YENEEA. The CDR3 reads CASSQTANYGYTF. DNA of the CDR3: TGTGCCAGCAGCCAGACCGCTAACTATGGCTACACCTTC.

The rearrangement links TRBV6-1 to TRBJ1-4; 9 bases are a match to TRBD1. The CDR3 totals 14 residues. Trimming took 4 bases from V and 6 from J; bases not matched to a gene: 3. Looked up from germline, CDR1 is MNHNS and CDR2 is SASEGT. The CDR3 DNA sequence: TGTGCCAGCAGTGTAGGGACAGGGCATGAAAAACTGTTTTTT. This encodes CASSVGTGHEKLFF.

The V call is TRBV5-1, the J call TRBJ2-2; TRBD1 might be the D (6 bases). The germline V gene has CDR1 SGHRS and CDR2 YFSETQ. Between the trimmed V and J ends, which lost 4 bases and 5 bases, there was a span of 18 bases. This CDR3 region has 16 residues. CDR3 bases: TGCGCCAGCAGCCCCTGGGGGCAGGGGACGACCGGGGAGCTGTTTTTT. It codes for CASSPWGQGTTGELFF. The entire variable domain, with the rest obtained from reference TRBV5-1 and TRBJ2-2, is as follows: KAGVTQTPRYLIKTRGQQVTLSCSPISGHRSVSWYQQTPGQGLQFLFEYFSETQRNKGNFPGRFSGRQFSNSRSEMNVSTLELGDSALYLCASSPWGQGTTGELFFGEGSRLTVL.

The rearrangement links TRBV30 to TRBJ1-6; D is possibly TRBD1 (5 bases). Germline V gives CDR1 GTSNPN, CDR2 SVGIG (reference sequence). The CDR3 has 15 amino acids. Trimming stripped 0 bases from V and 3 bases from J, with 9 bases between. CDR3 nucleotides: TGTGCCTGGAGTGTGGGGACGGGCTATAATTCACCCCTCCACTTT. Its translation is CAWSVGTGYNSPLHF.

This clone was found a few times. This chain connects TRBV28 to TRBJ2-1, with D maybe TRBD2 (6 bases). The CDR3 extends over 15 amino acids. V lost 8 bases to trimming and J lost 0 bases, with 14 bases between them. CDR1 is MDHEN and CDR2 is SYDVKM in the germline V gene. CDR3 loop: CASGNGGLSYNEQFF. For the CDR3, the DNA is TGTGCCAGCGGGAACGGGGGTCTCTCCTACAATGAGCAGTTCTTC.

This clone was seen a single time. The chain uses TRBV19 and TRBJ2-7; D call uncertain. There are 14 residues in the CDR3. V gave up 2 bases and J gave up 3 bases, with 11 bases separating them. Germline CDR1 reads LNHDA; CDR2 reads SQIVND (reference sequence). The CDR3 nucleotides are TGTGCCAGTAGTATAAACCCAGGTCTCTACGAGCAGTACTTC. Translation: CASSINPGLYEQYF. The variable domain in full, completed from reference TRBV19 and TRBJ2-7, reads DGGITQSPKYLFRKEGQNVTLSCEQNLNHDAMYWYRQDPGQGLRLIYYSQIVNDFQKGDIAEGYSVSREKKESFPLTVTSAQKNPTAFYLCASSINPGLYEQYFGPGTRLTVT.

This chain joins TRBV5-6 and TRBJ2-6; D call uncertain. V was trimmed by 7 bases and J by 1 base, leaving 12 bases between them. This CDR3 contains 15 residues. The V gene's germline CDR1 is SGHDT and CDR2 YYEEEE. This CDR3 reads CASHIDTSGANVLTF. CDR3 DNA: TGTGCCAGCCATATCGACACGTCTGGGGCCAACGTCCTGACTTTC.

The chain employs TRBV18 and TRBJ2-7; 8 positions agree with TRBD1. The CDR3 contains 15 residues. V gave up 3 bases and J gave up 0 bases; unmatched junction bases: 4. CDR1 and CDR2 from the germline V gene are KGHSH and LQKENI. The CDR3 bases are TGTGCCAGCTCACCCCCAGGGGGCAGCTCCTACGAGCAGTACTTC. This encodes CASSPPGGSSYEQYF. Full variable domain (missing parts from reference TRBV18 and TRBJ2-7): NAGVMQNPRHLVRRRGQEARLRCSPMKGHSHVYWYRQLPEEGLKFMVYLQKENIIDESGMPKERFSAEFPKEGPSILRIQQVVRGDSAAYFCASSPPGGSSYEQYFGPGTRLTVT.

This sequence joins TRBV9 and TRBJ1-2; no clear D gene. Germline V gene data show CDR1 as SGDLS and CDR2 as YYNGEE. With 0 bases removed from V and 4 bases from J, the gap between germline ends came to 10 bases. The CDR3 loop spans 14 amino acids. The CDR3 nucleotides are TGTGCCAGCAGCGTAGATTCGGGGTTCTATGGCTACACCTTC. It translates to CASSVDSGFYGYTF. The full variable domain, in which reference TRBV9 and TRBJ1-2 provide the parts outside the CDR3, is DSGVTQTPKHLITATGQRVTLRCSPRSGDLSVYWYQQSLDQGLQFLIQYYNGEERAKGNILERFSAQQFPDLHSELNLSSLELGDSALYFCASSVDSGFYGYTFGSGTRLTVV.